These 5 T cell receptor beta chains were sequenced from one sample in a study of breast tumors, draining lymph nodes, adjacent tissues. Axillary draining lymph nodes of breast cancer patients supplied the node samples. TCRdb analysed the multiplex PCR reads with MiXCR anew, one entry per CDR3 protein. The profile shows some 170,000 distinct CDR3 sequences, 25% to 40% of them singletons. The specimen was axillary lymph node tissue. Receptors were obtained from a female donor with breast cancer. Some clones in this sample may be carry-over from other donors' samples.

This clonotype was observed many times. The V call is TRBV6-5, the J call TRBJ2-5; 8 bases agree with TRBD1. The CDR3 extends over 17 amino acids. V lost 6 bases and J lost 4; bases outside the gene matches: 16. From germline, CDR1 is MNHEY and CDR2 SVGAGI. As DNA, the CDR3 is TGTGCCAGCAGCTATGAGACACATCCAGGGGGCGGAGAGACCCAGTACTTC. Amino acids: CASSYETHPGGGETQYF.

The rearrangement links TRBV20-1 to TRBJ2-1; perhaps D is TRBD1 or TRBD2 (5 bases each). Trimming took off 0 bases at V and 10 bases at J, with 13 bases between the two ends. This CDR3 spans 13 amino acids. The germline CDR1 and CDR2 sequences are DFQATT and SNEGSKA (reference sequence). The CDR3 here is CSARELGRGEQFF. As DNA, the CDR3 is TGCAGTGCTAGAGAGTTGGGACGAGGGGAGCAGTTCTTC.

This clonotype was detected ten times or more. V gene TRBV7-2 combines with J gene TRBJ2-2; TRBD2 matches at 11 bases. Germline V lookup: CDR1 SGHTA, CDR2 FQGNSA. This CDR3 comprises 17 residues. V shed 1 base, J shed 2 bases, and the junction held 3 bases outside the gene matches. DNA of the CDR3: TGTGCCAGCAGCTTAGGGGGACTAGCGGCCAACACCGGGGAGCTGTTTTTT. Translation gives CASSLGGLAANTGELFF.

As regards this clonotype: Since a much larger clone is just one base distant, this may be a read error. This rearrangement joins TRBV6-5 to TRBJ1-5; unclear D gene. The CDR3 has 14 residues. V was pared by 5 bases and J by 7 bases, with 15 bases between. CDR1 and CDR2 from the germline V gene are MNHEY and SVGAGI. Written as DNA, the CDR3 is TGTGCCAGCAGTCACAAAGTAGGAGTCCAGCCCCAGCATTTT. Translated, it gives CASSHKVGVQPQHF.

There are many counts of this clonotype. The J gene is TRBJ2-5, the V gene TRBV24-1; D is perhaps TRBD1 or TRBD2 (5 bases each). Germline V CDR1 and CDR2: KGHDR, SFDVKD. This CDR3 has 18 residues. The V gene lost 3 bases and the J gene lost 4 bases, with 23 bases spanning the gap. CDR3 nucleotide sequence: TGTGCCACCAGTGATCCCATCGAGGGGTCCAGTGCGGGAGAGACCCAGTACTTC. It codes for CATSDPIEGSSAGETQYF.